The clone carrying this TCR beta chain has only a few counts. Its cognate antigen is unknown. Study results and caveats: The TCR gene usage of tumor memory CD4+ T cells clustered together with blood and lymph node memory CD4+ cells and with lymph node naive CD4+ cells. Whole repertoires were not studied in the larger cohort, only one V-J beta rearrangement.

Germline CDR1 reads MGHRA; CDR2 reads YSYEKL. This CDR3 is 14 amino acids long. V was pared by 1 base and J by 8 bases, with 1 base of the junction left unmatched. CD25-based Treg depletion was applied to purified naive CD4+ T cells. Full-length variable regions came from constant-region reverse primers plus semi-nested Nested Universal Primer A PCR. TCRdb used MiXCR to reprocess the 5' RACE reads, holding one entry per CDR3 protein. The table records about 60,000 distinct CDR3 sequences, 30% of them present only once. This rearrangement joins TRBV4-1 to TRBJ2-1; 11 nucleotides line up with TRBD2. The TCR sequence derives from a female donor with breast cancer. The sequencing input was tumor-infiltrating naive CD4+ T cells sorted from the breast tumor. Subset reported: naive CD4+ T cells, CD4+CD45RA+CD25-. The CDR3 here is CASSQGLAGYEQFF. CDR3 DNA sequence: TGCGCCAGCAGCCAAGGACTAGCGGGATATGAGCAGTTCTTC.